This T cell receptor beta chain derives from a study of CD8+CD57+ T cells in acquired aplastic anemia (dated by TCRdb to the late 2010s). Regarding the study in general: Extracted DNA from sorted CD4+ and CD8+ cells averaged 3.2 ug, ranging from about 0.2 to 30 ug. Mean read counts for healthy donor samples were 10 million to 10.8 million for CD4+ cells and around 11 million for CD8+ cells.

Genomic DNA served as template for TCR beta VDJ combination and CDR3 sequence profiling. An Illumina HiSeq 2000 was used for TCR repertoire sequencing. In the source study's methods: TRBV/TRBJ rearrangement plots, CDR3 size and DJ length profiles, and Simpson's diversity index were used to evaluate the repertoires. The most abundant DNA sequence in the deep sequencing data was taken as the immunodominant clone. CDR3 amino acid sequences were screened for sharing across subjects and compared with published repertoires and the VDJdb database. TCRdb took the public reads, trimmed them with fastp at Q25, ran MiXCR for clone calling and kept in-frame beta chains. Rows matching on CDR3 protein sequence are summarized as one entry with the most common DNA and genes. The V and J calls here are based on TCRdb, not the publication. For this sample the table gives some 44,000 distinct CDR3 sequences, of which 65% to 70% were detected only once. The leading ten clones occupy about 22% of the sample.

On this clonotype: Its cognate antigen has yet to be identified. Per-base quality was not reported, and no clone a single base away is much larger than it.

Reading from cysteine to phenylalanine, the CDR3 counts 14 amino acids. The CDR3 DNA has 42 bases and is translated from base 1. Sequences SGDLS (CDR1) and YYNGEE (CDR2) are obtained from the germline V gene. V is clipped by 0 bases and J by 6 bases, and the sequence between their germline boundaries is 12 bases long. The study deep-sequenced TCR repertoires of sorted CD4+ and CD8+ blood T cells from severe aplastic anemia patients and healthy subjects. Ficoll-Paque density gradient centrifugation was used to isolate peripheral blood mononuclear cells. Before DNA was extracted, CD4+ and CD8+ T cells were sorted using either FACS or magnetic beads. Broader findings and caveats from the paper: Between patients and healthy controls, no significant difference in CD8+ Simpson's diversity was found (P=0.060). Roughly 29 CD8+ CDR3 sequences were found to be shared between patients and controls, but these sequences appeared to be highly expressed in patients and within the immunodominant clones of the patients.

The receptor's source is a human donor in good health, serving as a control. Specimen: sorted CD4+, CD8+, or CD8+CD57+ T cells (not recorded which) from PBMCs. Recombination connected TRBV9 to TRBJ1-1; possibly the D gene is TRBD1, per 5 matching bases. CDR3 reads: CASSVGGFSSEAFF. Here is the DNA: TGTGCCAGCAGCGTAGGGGGCTTTAGCTCTGAAGCTTTCTTT.